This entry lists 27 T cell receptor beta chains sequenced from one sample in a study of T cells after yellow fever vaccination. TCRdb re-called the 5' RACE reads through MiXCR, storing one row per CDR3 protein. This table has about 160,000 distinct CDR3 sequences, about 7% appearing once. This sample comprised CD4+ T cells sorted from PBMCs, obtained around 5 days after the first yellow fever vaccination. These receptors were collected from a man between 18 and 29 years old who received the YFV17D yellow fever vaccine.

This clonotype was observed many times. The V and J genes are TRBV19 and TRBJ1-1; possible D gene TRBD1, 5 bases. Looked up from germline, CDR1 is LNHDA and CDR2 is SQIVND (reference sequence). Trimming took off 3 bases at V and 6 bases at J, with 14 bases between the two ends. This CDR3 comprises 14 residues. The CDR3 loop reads CASSMGRTLPEAFF. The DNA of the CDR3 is TGTGCCAGTAGTATGGGGCGAACCCTCCCTGAAGCTTTCTTT. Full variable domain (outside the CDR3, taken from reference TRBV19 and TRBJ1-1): DGGITQSPKYLFRKEGQNVTLSCEQNLNHDAMYWYRQDPGQGLRLIYYSQIVNDFQKGDIAEGYSVSREKKESFPLTVTSAQKNPTAFYLCASSMGRTLPEAFFGQGTRLTVV.

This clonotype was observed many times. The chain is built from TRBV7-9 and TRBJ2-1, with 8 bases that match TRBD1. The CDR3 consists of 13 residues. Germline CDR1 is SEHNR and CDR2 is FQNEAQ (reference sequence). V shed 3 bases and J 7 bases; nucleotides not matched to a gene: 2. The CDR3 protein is CASSLDRVNEQFF. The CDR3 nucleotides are TGTGCCAGCAGCTTGGACAGGGTAAATGAGCAGTTCTTC.

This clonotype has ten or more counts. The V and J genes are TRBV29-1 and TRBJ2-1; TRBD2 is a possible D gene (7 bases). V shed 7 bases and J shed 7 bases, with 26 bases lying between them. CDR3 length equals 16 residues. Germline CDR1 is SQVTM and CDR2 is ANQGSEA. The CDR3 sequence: CSAGGGGPPSGNEQFF. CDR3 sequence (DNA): TGCAGCGCCGGGGGAGGGGGACCCCCGTCGGGAAATGAGCAGTTCTTC.

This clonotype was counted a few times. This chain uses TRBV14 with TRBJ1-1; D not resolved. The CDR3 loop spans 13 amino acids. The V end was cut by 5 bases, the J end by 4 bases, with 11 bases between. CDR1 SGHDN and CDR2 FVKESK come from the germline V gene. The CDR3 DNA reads TGTGCCAGCAGCACCTGGACGGGCACTGAAGCTTTCTTT. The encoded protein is CASSTWTGTEAFF.

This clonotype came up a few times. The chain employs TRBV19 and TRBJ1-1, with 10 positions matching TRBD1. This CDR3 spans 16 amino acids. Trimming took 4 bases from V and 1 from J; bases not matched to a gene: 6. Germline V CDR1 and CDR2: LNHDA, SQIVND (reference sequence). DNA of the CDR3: TGTGCCAGTAGTAAATCGGGACAGGGGCCGAACACTGAAGCTTTCTTT. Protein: CASSKSGQGPNTEAFF.

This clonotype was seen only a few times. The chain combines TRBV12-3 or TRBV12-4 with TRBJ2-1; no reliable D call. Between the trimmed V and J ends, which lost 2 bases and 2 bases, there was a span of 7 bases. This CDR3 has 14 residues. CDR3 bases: TGTGCCAGCAGTTTACGGAATGCCTACAATGAGCAGTTCTTC. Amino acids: CASSLRNAYNEQFF.

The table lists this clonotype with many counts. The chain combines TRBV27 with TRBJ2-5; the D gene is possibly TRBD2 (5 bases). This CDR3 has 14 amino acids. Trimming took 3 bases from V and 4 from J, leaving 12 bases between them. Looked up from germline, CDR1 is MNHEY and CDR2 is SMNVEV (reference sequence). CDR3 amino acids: CASSFRASLETQYF. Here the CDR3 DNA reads TGTGCCAGCAGTTTTCGGGCTAGCCTAGAGACCCAGTACTTC.

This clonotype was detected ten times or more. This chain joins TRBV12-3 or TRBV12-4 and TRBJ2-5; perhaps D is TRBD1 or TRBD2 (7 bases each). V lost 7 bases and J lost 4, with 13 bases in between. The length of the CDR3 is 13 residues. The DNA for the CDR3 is TGTGCCAGCAAGCGGGACAGCTCAGAGACCCAGTACTTC. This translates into CASKRDSSETQYF.

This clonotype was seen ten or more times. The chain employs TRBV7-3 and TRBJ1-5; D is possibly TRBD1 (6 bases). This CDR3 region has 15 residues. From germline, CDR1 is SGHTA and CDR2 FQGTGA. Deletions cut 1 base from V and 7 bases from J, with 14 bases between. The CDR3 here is CASSLIGGGGQPQHF. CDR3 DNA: TGTGCCAGCAGCTTAATTGGAGGGGGTGGGCAGCCCCAGCATTTT.

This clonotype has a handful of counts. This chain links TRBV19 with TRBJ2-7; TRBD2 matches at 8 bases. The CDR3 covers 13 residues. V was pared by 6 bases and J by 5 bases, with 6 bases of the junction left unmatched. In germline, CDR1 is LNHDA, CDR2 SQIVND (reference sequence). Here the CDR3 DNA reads TGTGCCAGTAGGCCAGCGGGGGTCGACGAGCAGTACTTC. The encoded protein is CASRPAGVDEQYF.

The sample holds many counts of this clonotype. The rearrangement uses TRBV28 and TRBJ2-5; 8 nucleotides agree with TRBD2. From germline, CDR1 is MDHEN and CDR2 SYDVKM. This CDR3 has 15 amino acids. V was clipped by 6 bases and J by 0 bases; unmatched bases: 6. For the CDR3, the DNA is TGTGCCAGCAGGAGGGCTAGCGGGTACCAAGAGACCCAGTACTTC. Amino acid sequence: CASRRASGYQETQYF.

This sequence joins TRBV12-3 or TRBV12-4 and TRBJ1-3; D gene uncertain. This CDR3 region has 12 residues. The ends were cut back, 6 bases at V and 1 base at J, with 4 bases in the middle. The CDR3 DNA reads TGTGCCAGCAGGTTGTCTGGAAACACCATATATTTT. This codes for CASRLSGNTIYF.

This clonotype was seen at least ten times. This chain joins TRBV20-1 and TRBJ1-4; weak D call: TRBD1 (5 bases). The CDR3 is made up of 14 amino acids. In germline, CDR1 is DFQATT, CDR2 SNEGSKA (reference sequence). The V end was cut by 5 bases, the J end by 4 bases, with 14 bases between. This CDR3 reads CSAPPRGHNEKLFF. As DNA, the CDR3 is TGCAGTGCTCCTCCCCGGGGCCATAATGAAAAACTGTTTTTT.

CDR3 in amino acids: CASTVGTVPDTQYF. DNA for the CDR3: TGTGCCAGCACCGTCGGGACCGTCCCAGATACGCAGTATTTT. The chain combines TRBV9 with TRBJ2-3; D is perhaps TRBD1 or TRBD2 (5 bases each). V was trimmed by 6 bases and J by 4 bases, leaving 15 bases between them. The CDR3 covers 14 residues. The germline gives CDR1 SGDLS, CDR2 YYNGEE.

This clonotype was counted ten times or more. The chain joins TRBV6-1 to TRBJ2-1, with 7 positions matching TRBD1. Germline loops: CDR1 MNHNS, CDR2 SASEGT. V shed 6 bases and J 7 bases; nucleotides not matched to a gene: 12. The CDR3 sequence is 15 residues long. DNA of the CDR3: TGTGCCAGCAGCTCAAACCAACAGGGGTTGAATGAGCAGTTCTTC. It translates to CASSSNQQGLNEQFF.

The DNA for the CDR3 is TGTGCCAGCAGTCCGCCCCCGGGGGGGAATGGCTACACCTTC. As protein: CASSPPPGGNGYTF. The chain has TRBV6-1 and TRBJ1-2, with D possibly matching TRBD1 (5 bases). The CDR3 has 14 amino acids. V gave up 5 bases and J gave up 6 bases, with 16 bases separating them. The germline V gene encodes CDR1 MNHNS and CDR2 SASEGT.

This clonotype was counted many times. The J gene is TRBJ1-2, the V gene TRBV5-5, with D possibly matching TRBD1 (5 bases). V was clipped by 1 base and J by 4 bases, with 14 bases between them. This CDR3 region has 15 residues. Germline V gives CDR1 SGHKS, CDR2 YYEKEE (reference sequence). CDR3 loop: CASSLQPDRVYGYTF. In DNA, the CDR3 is TGTGCCAGCAGCTTGCAACCTGACAGAGTCTATGGCTACACCTTC. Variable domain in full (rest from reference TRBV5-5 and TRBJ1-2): DAGVTQSPTHLIKTRGQQVTLRCSPISGHKSVSWYQQVLGQGPQFIFQYYEKEERGRGNFPDRFSARQFPNYSSELNVNALLLGDSALYLCASSLQPDRVYGYTFGSGTRLTVV.

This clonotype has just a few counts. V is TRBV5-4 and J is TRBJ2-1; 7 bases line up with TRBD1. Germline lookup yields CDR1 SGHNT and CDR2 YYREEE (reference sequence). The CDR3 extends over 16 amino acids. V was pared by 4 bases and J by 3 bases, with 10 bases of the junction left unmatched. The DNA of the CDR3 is TGTGCCAGCAGCACCAAAACAGGGGCAGGCTACAATGAGCAGTTCTTC. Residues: CASSTKTGAGYNEQFF.

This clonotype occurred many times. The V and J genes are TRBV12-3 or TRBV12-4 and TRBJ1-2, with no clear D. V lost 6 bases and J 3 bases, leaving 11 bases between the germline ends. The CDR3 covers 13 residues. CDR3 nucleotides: TGTGCCAGCAGCCATGACCGTGACTATGGCTACACCTTC. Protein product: CASSHDRDYGYTF.

CDR3 DNA: TGCAGTGCTAGACACGCCCGGGGGGGCGGGTCGGCCGGGGAGCTGTTTTTT. Translation: CSARHARGGGSAGELFF. The chain links TRBV20-1 to TRBJ2-2; 8 bases align to TRBD2. V lost 2 bases and J lost 6; bases outside the gene matches: 14. Germline assignment: CDR1 DFQATT and CDR2 SNEGSKA (reference sequence). This CDR3 is 17 amino acids long.

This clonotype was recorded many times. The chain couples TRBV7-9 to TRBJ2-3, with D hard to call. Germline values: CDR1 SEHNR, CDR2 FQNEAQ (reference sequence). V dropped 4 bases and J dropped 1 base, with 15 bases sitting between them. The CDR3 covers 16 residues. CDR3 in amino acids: CASSSYSAPGTDTQYF. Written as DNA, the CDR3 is TGTGCCAGCAGCTCCTACTCGGCCCCCGGCACAGATACGCAGTATTTT.

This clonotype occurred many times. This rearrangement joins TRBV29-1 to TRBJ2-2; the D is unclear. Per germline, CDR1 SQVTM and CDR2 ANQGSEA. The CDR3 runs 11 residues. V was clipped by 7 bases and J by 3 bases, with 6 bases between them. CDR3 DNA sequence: TGCAGCGGGAGATACACCGGGGAGCTGTTTTTT. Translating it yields CSGRYTGELFF.

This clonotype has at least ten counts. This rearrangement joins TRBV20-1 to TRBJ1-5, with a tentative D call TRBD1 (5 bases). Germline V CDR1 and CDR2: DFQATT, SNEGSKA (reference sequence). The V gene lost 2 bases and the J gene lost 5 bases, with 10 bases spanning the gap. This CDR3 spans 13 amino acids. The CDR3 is CSARRGEDQPQHF. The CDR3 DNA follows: TGCAGTGCTAGACGGGGGGAGGATCAGCCCCAGCATTTT.

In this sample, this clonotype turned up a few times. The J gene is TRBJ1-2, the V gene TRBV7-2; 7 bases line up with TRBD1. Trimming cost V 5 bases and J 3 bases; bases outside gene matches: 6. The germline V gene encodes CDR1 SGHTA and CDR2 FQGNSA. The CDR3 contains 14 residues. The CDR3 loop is CASSQGGAYYGYTF. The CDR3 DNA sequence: TGTGCCAGCAGCCAGGGGGGGGCCTACTATGGCTACACCTTC.

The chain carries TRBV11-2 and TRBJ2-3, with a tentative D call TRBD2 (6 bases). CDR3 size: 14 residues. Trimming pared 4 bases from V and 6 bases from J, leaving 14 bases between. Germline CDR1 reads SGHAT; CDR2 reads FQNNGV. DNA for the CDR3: TGTGCCAGCAGCTCCGGACTTCTAGCGGATACGCAGTATTTT. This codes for CASSSGLLADTQYF.

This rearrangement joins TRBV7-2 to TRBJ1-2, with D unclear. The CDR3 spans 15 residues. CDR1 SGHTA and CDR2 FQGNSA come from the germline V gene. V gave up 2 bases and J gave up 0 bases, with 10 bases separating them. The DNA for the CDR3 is TGTGCCAGCAGCTTAAGGCTGGGCCCTAACTATGGCTACACCTTC. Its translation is CASSLRLGPNYGYTF.

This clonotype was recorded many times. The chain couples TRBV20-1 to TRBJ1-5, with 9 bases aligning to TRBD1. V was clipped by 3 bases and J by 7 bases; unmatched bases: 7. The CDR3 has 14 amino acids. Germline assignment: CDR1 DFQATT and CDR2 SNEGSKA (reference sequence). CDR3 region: CSARGQGIRQPQHF. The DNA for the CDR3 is TGCAGTGCTAGGGGACAGGGTATTAGGCAGCCCCAGCATTTT.